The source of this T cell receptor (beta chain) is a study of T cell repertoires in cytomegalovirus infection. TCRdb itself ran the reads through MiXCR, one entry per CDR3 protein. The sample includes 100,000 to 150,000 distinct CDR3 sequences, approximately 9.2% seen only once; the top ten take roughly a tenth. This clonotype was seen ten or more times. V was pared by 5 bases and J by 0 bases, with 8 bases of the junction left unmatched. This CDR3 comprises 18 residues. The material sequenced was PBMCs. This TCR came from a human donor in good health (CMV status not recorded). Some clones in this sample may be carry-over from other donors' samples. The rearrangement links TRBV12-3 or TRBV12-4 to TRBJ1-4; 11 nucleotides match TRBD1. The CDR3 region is CASSHHGTGGTTNEKLFF. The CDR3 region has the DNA TGTGCCAGCAGTCACCACGGGACAGGGGGTACAACTAATGAAAAACTGTTTTTT.